The 23 T cell receptor beta chains below were found in one sample sequenced in a study of tissue T cells after allogeneic stem cell transplantation. Generated by immunoSEQ multiplex PCR, the TCRdb table keeps only in-frame clones and is missing some. The data hold some 43,000 clones, with approximately 92% observed a single time. The sample consisted of blood, taken before transplantation. Source of these receptors: a woman aged 35-70 years who later had graft-versus-host disease after an allogeneic stem cell transplant.

J is TRBJ2-7 and V is TRBV10-2; D assignment may be TRBD1 or TRBD2 (5 bases each). Trimming removed 0 bases from V and 0 bases from J, with 12 bases in between. The length of the CDR3 is 16 residues. Germline lookup yields CDR1 WSHSY and CDR2 SAAADI. As DNA, the CDR3 is TGCGCCAGCAGTGAGTCGGGACCAGTTAGCTCCTACGAGCAGTACTTC. Protein product: CASSESGPVSSYEQYF.

CDR3 in amino acids: CASRQVGGTGELFF. The CDR3 DNA is TGTGCCAGCCGACAAGTCGGGGGAACCGGGGAGCTGTTTTTT. V usage is TRBV7-2 and J usage is TRBJ2-2, with a tentative D call TRBD2 (6 bases). CDR1 is SGHTA, CDR2 FQGNSA, per germline. Trimming cost V 8 bases and J 5 bases, with 15 bases left between them. The length of the CDR3 is 14 residues.

The rearrangement links TRBV20-1 to TRBJ2-5, with unresolved D. Trimming took 3 bases from V and 4 from J, leaving 3 bases between them. The CDR3 is made up of 10 amino acids. Germline V gives CDR1 DFQATT, CDR2 SNEGSKA (reference sequence). CDR3 loop: CSARSETQYF. The CDR3 DNA sequence: TGCAGTGCTAGGTCAGAGACCCAGTACTTC.

The CDR3 loop reads CASSLAGRLEAFF. CDR3 in DNA: TGTGCCAGCAGCTTGGCAGGACGGTTGGAAGCTTTCTTT. This chain links TRBV5-5 with TRBJ1-1; unclear D gene. Trimming removed 0 bases from V and 8 bases from J, with 11 bases in between. Germline CDR1 reads SGHKS; CDR2 reads YYEKEE (reference sequence). The CDR3 is 13 residues long.

The chain is built from TRBV19 and TRBJ2-1; 10 positions match TRBD2. With V trimmed by 3 bases and J by 3 bases, 8 bases remained unmatched. The CDR3 has 17 amino acids. CDR1 LNHDA and CDR2 SQIVND come from the germline V gene (reference sequence). CDR3: CASSMRIRTSGYNEQFF. The DNA for the CDR3 is TGTGCCAGTAGTATGCGGATTAGGACTAGCGGCTACAATGAGCAGTTCTTC.

The genes are TRBV24-1 and TRBJ2-1; D not resolved. V was trimmed by 0 bases and J by 9 bases, leaving 2 bases between them. This CDR3 has 11 residues. Germline lookup yields CDR1 KGHDR and CDR2 SFDVKD. The CDR3 is CATSDLSEQFF. As DNA, the CDR3 is TGTGCCACCAGTGATTTGAGTGAGCAGTTCTTC.

This clone has just one count. The chain links TRBV19 to TRBJ1-5; D is possibly TRBD1 (5 bases). The CDR3 consists of 14 residues. V lost 4 bases and J lost 5, with 12 bases in between. CDR1 LNHDA and CDR2 SQIVND come from the germline V gene (reference sequence). CDR3 protein: CASSNNYRYQPQHF. CDR3 bases: TGTGCCAGTAGTAATAACTACAGGTATCAGCCCCAGCATTTT. Full variable domain (remainder filled in from reference TRBV19 and TRBJ1-5): DGGITQSPKYLFRKEGQNVTLSCEQNLNHDAMYWYRQDPGQGLRLIYYSQIVNDFQKGDIAEGYSVSREKKESFPLTVTSAQKNPTAFYLCASSNNYRYQPQHFGDGTRLSIL.

The DNA of the CDR3 is TGTGCCAGCAGCGTACAAGGGACTGGGAGTTACAATGAGCAGTTCTTC. Residues: CASSVQGTGSYNEQFF. V and J are TRBV9 and TRBJ2-1; a possible D gene is TRBD2 (6 bases). The CDR3 spans 16 residues. V was cut by 1 base and J by 4 bases, with 15 bases left in between. Germline V CDR1 and CDR2: SGDLS, YYNGEE.

V is TRBV10-2 and J is TRBJ2-7, with no clear D. The V end lost 6 bases, the J end lost 4 bases, and 16 bases lay between the germline ends. Germline lookup yields CDR1 WSHSY and CDR2 SAAADI. The CDR3 runs to 14 residues. This CDR3 is CASSPNLNVYEQYF. The CDR3 DNA is TGCGCCAGCAGCCCCAATCTTAACGTTTACGAGCAGTACTTC.

This chain uses TRBV18 with TRBJ2-1, with 9 bases aligning to TRBD1. This CDR3 region has 15 residues. V dropped 3 bases and J dropped 9; count of bases not matched to a gene: 9. CDR1 is KGHSH, CDR2 LQKENI, per germline. The CDR3 DNA reads TGTGCCAGCTCACCGGGACAGGGAAGTTACGCTGAGCAGTTCTTC. This translates into CASSPGQGSYAEQFF.

This chain joins TRBV20-1 and TRBJ2-1; 7 bases are a match to TRBD1. The CDR3 is 11 amino acids. Germline V lookup: CDR1 DFQATT, CDR2 SNEGSKA (reference sequence). V dropped 6 bases and J dropped 8; count of bases not matched to a gene: 4. CDR3 sequence reads: CSAPQGYEQFF. The CDR3 DNA sequence: TGCAGTGCCCCACAGGGGTATGAGCAGTTCTTC.

J is TRBJ2-6 and V is TRBV27; D is tentatively TRBD1 or TRBD2 (5 bases each). With 3 bases removed from V and 0 bases from J, the gap between germline ends came to 15 bases. CDR3 length: 18 amino acids. Germline-derived CDR1 and CDR2 are MNHEY and SMNVEV (reference sequence). DNA for the CDR3: TGTGCCAGCAGTTTCCGACCGGATGGGGGCTCTGGGGCCAACGTCCTGACTTTC. This encodes CASSFRPDGGSGANVLTF.

As to this clone: The junction departs from the called germline gene at one end, perhaps through a read error. The J gene is TRBJ1-5, the V gene TRBV2; D remains unclear. The length of the CDR3 is 14 residues. Germline V gene lookup returns CDR1 SNHLY and CDR2 FYNNEI. The CDR3, as DNA: TGTGCCAGCAGGGAAGATGGGAGTATTCAGCCCCAGCATTTT. This codes for CASREDGSIQPQHF.

The V and J genes are TRBV30 and TRBJ1-5; D gene unclear. Germline values: CDR1 GTSNPN, CDR2 SVGIG (reference sequence). The CDR3 has 13 residues. The V end was cut by 2 bases, the J end by 7 bases, with 12 bases between. The CDR3 protein is CAWSLKDGQPQHF. CDR3 coding DNA: TGTGCCTGGAGTCTAAAGGACGGGCAGCCCCAGCATTTT.

The chain recombines TRBV29-1 with TRBJ1-3, with a weak D call TRBD1 (5 bases). There are 13 residues in the CDR3. Trimming took off 6 bases at V and 0 bases at J, with 9 bases between the two ends. Germline CDR1 is SQVTM and CDR2 is ANQGSEA. The CDR3 DNA sequence: TGCAGCGTCTCGGGGGGCTCTGGAAACACCATATATTTT. Protein product: CSVSGGSGNTIYF.

The chain joins TRBV27 to TRBJ1-2; perhaps TRBD1 as D (6 bases). Trimming removed 5 bases from V and 3 bases from J, with 22 bases in between. The length of the CDR3 is 17 residues. Per the germline V gene, CDR1 is MNHEY and CDR2 is SMNVEV (reference sequence). CDR3 in amino acids: CASSPGARTYVDYGYTF. DNA for the CDR3: TGTGCCAGCAGTCCAGGGGCCAGAACCTATGTTGACTATGGCTACACCTTC.

J is TRBJ1-2 and V is TRBV28; no clear D gene. V dropped 10 bases and J dropped 4 bases, with 7 bases sitting between them. This CDR3 has 10 amino acids. The germline V gene has CDR1 MDHEN and CDR2 SYDVKM. CDR3 protein: CATSGYGYTF. The CDR3, as DNA: TGTGCCACCTCCGGCTATGGCTACACCTTC.

This clone has a single count. The chain links TRBV28 to TRBJ1-4; D perhaps matches TRBD1 (5 bases). Trimming removed 3 bases at V and 11 bases at J, with 7 bases between. The V gene's germline CDR1 is MDHEN and CDR2 SYDVKM. This CDR3 region has 11 residues. The CDR3 sequence is CASSFRGKLFF. The CDR3 bases are TGTGCCAGCAGTTTCCGGGGGAAACTGTTTTTT. The full variable domain, its missing parts supplied by reference TRBV28 and TRBJ1-4, is DVKVTQSSRYLVKRTGEKVFLECVQDMDHENMFWYRQDPGLGLRLIYFSYDVKMKEKGDIPEGYSVSREKKERFSLILESASTNQTSMYLCASSFRGKLFFGSGTQLSVL.

In DNA form, the CDR3 reads TGTGCCAGCAGCTTACTGGGAGAAGCGACCGGGGAGCTGTTTTTT. As protein: CASSLLGEATGELFF. The chain recombines TRBV7-3 with TRBJ2-2, with D perhaps TRBD2 (5 bases). CDR3 length equals 15 residues. Germline lookup yields CDR1 SGHTA and CDR2 FQGTGA. Trimming shortened V by 2 bases and J by 5 bases, and 12 bases separated the two germline ends.

The V and J genes are TRBV20-1 and TRBJ1-1; no definite D call. The V end lost 6 bases, the J end lost 2 bases, and 4 bases lay between the germline ends. In germline, CDR1 is DFQATT, CDR2 SNEGSKA (reference sequence). This CDR3 is built from 10 residues. The CDR3 loop reads CSAINTEAFF. In DNA, the CDR3 is TGCAGTGCCATTAACACTGAAGCTTTCTTT.

The chain links TRBV5-1 to TRBJ2-2; D not certain. The CDR3 is 14 amino acids. V dropped 2 bases and J dropped 5 bases, with 10 bases sitting between them. CDR1 and CDR2 from the germline V gene are SGHRS and YFSETQ. DNA for the CDR3: TGCGCCAGCAGCTTTTTAAGGGAAACCGGGGAGCTGTTTTTT. This encodes CASSFLRETGELFF.

In DNA, the CDR3 is TGTGCCTGGTCTCCCGCGAACCCGGAGGGATACGAGCAGTACTTC. This gives the protein CAWSPANPEGYEQYF. This chain uses TRBV30 with TRBJ2-7; a possible D gene is TRBD2 (6 bases). V was shortened by 5 bases and J by 4 bases, with 21 bases between the two germline ends. The CDR3 has 15 residues. Germline CDR1 GTSNPN, CDR2 SVGIG (reference sequence).

The V gene is TRBV7-2, the J gene TRBJ1-1; unclear D gene. Trimming stripped 1 base from V and 6 bases from J, with 12 bases between. Germline CDR1 is SGHTA and CDR2 is FQGNSA. This CDR3 spans 14 amino acids. The CDR3 sequence is CASSLVRGSAEAFF. CDR3 bases: TGTGCCAGCAGCTTAGTTCGGGGTTCGGCTGAAGCTTTCTTT. Together with reference TRBV7-2 and TRBJ1-1, the CDR3 gives the full variable domain: GAGVSQSPSNKVTEKGKDVELRCDPISGHTALYWYRQSLGQGLEFLIYFQGNSAPDKSGLPSDRFSAERTGGSVSTLTIQRTQQEDSAVYLCASSLVRGSAEAFFGQGTRLTVV.